A single sample is the source of the 19 T cell receptor beta chains below, sequenced in a study of CD8 T cells in ankylosing spondylitis (dated by TCRdb to the late 2010s). The protocol used for the library was 5' RACE. The sample was run on an Illumina HiSeq 2500. Using fastp at Q25 and MiXCR, TCRdb reprocessed the public reads and kept productive beta chains. CDR3 protein sequences are deduplicated, and each keeps its most common genes and DNA. Here the sample has 200,000 to 250,000 distinct CDR3 sequences; around 11% occur a single time. The ten largest clones add up to under 7% of the sample. What was sequenced was blood, either unsorted or a sorted T cell fraction (not recorded which). Receptor source: a male donor with ankylosing spondylitis or in good health (not recorded which).

V gene TRBV5-4 combines with J gene TRBJ2-7; possibly TRBD1 for D (6 bases). V lost 10 bases and J lost 0, with 17 bases in between. CDR3 size: 14 residues. Looked up from germline, CDR1 is SGHNT and CDR2 is YYREEE (reference sequence). The CDR3 is CACQTGLISYEQYF. As DNA, the CDR3 is TGTGCCTGCCAAACAGGGCTGATCTCCTACGAGCAGTACTTC.

This clonotype was counted a few times. The rearrangement links TRBV7-4 to TRBJ2-5; 7 bases line up with TRBD2. V shed 3 bases and J 5 bases; nucleotides not matched to a gene: 12. The CDR3 spans 16 residues. Germline CDR1 SGHVT, CDR2 SQSDAQ. CDR3: CASSFNIGGWGETQYF. CDR3 coding DNA: TGTGCCAGCAGCTTCAACATCGGGGGGTGGGGGGAGACCCAGTACTTC. The whole variable domain, remainder taken from reference TRBV7-4 and TRBJ2-5, is GAGVSQSPRYKVAKRGRDVALRCDSISGHVTLYWYRQTLGQGSEVLTYSQSDAQRDKSGRPSGRFSAERPERSVSTLKIQRTEQGDSAVYLCASSFNIGGWGETQYFGPGTRLLVL.

This clonotype has a count of ten or more. The rearrangement links TRBV7-8 to TRBJ2-5; D ambiguous. The ends were cut back, 3 bases at V and 5 bases at J, with 4 bases in the middle. Germline CDR1 is SGHVS and CDR2 is FQNEAQ. The CDR3 has 11 amino acids. The CDR3 nucleotides are TGTGCCAGCAGCTTCCGGGAGACCCAGTACTTC. Protein product: CASSFRETQYF. The whole variable domain, remainder taken from reference TRBV7-8 and TRBJ2-5, is GAGVSQSPRYKVAKRGQDVALRCDPISGHVSLFWYQQALGQGPEFLTYFQNEAQLDKSGLPSDRFFAERPEGSVSTLKIQRTQQEDSAVYLCASSFRETQYFGPGTRLLVL.

The J gene is TRBJ2-1, the V gene TRBV18, with D possibly being TRBD1 or TRBD2 (5 bases each). Looked up from germline, CDR1 is KGHSH and CDR2 is LQKENI. V lost 6 bases to trimming and J lost 6 bases, with 21 bases between them. The CDR3 runs to 16 residues. DNA for the CDR3: TGTGCCAGCTCCCGGGACGGGCCGACAGCTTTCAATGAGCAGTTCTTC. Amino acid sequence: CASSRDGPTAFNEQFF.

At least ten counts were recorded for this clonotype. V and J are TRBV12-3 or TRBV12-4 and TRBJ2-3, with 8 bases fitting TRBD1. This CDR3 region has 15 residues. J was trimmed by 3 bases and V by 3 bases; bases with no gene match: 5. DNA of the CDR3: TGTGCCAGCAGTTTCAGACAGGGGAATACAGATACGCAGTATTTT. Its translation: CASSFRQGNTDTQYF.

The chain links TRBV9 to TRBJ2-2, with 12 bases lining up with TRBD2. The CDR3 runs 17 residues. J lost 3 bases, V lost 2 bases, and 5 bases had no gene match. Per the germline V gene, CDR1 is SGDLS and CDR2 is YYNGEE. DNA of the CDR3: TGTGCCAGCAGCGTCCTAGCGGGGGGGCGGTACACCGGGGAGCTGTTTTTT. Encoded protein: CASSVLAGGRYTGELFF. Full variable domain (outside the CDR3, taken from reference TRBV9 and TRBJ2-2): DSGVTQTPKHLITATGQRVTLRCSPRSGDLSVYWYQQSLDQGLQFLIQYYNGEERAKGNILERFSAQQFPDLHSELNLSSLELGDSALYFCASSVLAGGRYTGELFFGEGSRLTVL.

This clonotype was found a few times. The chain joins TRBV20-1 to TRBJ2-5; the match to TRBD2 covers 15 bases. The V and J ends lost 2 bases and 4 bases, in that order; junction bases with no gene match: 8. Germline CDR1 DFQATT, CDR2 SNEGSKA (reference sequence). CDR3 length: 17 residues. The CDR3 is CSARSGLAGGPGETQYF. In DNA, the CDR3 is TGCAGTGCTAGATCCGGACTAGCGGGGGGGCCAGGAGAGACCCAGTACTTC.

The V gene is TRBV28, the J gene TRBJ1-5; maybe TRBD1 (6 bases). The DNA end is more similar to TRBJ2-3, so the J call may be wrong. Germline-derived CDR1 and CDR2 are MDHEN and SYDVKM. The CDR3 sequence is 12 residues long. CDR3 amino acids: CASGRGNQPQYF. The CDR3 nucleotides are TGTGCCAGCGGAAGGGGGAATCAGCCCCAGTATTTT.

This clonotype was detected only a few times. The CDR3 reads CASSLLAVEYNEQFF. The CDR3, as DNA: TGTGCCAGCAGTTTGTTAGCAGTTGAGTACAATGAGCAGTTCTTC. The V gene is TRBV28, the J gene TRBJ2-1, with unresolved D. The germline gives CDR1 MDHEN, CDR2 SYDVKM. Trimming stripped 3 bases from V and 4 bases from J, with 13 bases between. The CDR3 totals 15 residues.

This clonotype was picked up many times. The gene calls are TRBV27 and TRBJ1-4, with TRBD1 matching over 7 bases. The CDR3 extends over 14 amino acids. The V gene end was trimmed by 5 bases and the J gene end by 7 bases; junction bases not matched to a gene: 7. Germline lookup yields CDR1 MNHEY and CDR2 SMNVEV (reference sequence). The CDR3 DNA reads as TGTGCCAGCAGTGTGACAGGGAGTAGTGAAAAACTGTTTTTT. Amino acids: CASSVTGSSEKLFF.

The gene calls are TRBV25-1 and TRBJ2-1, with D possibly called TRBD1 or TRBD2 (5 bases each). Trimming removed 7 bases from V and 9 bases from J, with 16 bases in between. The germline V gene encodes CDR1 MGHDK and CDR2 SYGVNS. The CDR3 length is 13 residues. This CDR3 reads CASMGRGLGEQFF. Here the CDR3 DNA reads TGTGCCAGCATGGGACGGGGCTTAGGTGAGCAGTTCTTC.

This chain uses TRBV2 with TRBJ2-4; no clear D gene. The V and J ends lost 4 bases and 2 bases respectively, with 9 bases between them. Germline assignment: CDR1 SNHLY and CDR2 FYNNEI. CDR3 length: 14 amino acids. The CDR3 loop is CASSGVLTKNIQYF. The CDR3 nucleotides read TGTGCCAGCAGTGGTGTCCTTACCAAAAACATTCAGTACTTC.

This clonotype was observed at least ten times. The J gene is TRBJ2-5, the V gene TRBV3-1; D is undetermined. The CDR3 extends over 18 amino acids. V lost 1 base and J 2 bases, leaving 20 bases between the germline ends. Germline V gene sequence: CDR1 LGHDT, CDR2 YNNKEL (reference sequence). CDR3 region: CASSQAHYWSSSQETQYF. The CDR3 coding sequence is TGTGCCAGCAGCCAAGCTCACTATTGGAGTTCTTCACAAGAGACCCAGTACTTC.

The rearrangement joins TRBV27 to TRBJ2-3; D uncertain. Germline V CDR1 and CDR2: MNHEY, SMNVEV (reference sequence). This CDR3 has 14 residues. V lost 3 bases and J lost 2, with 9 bases in between. CDR3 loop: CASSLWEDTDTQYF. The CDR3 DNA sequence: TGTGCCAGCAGTTTGTGGGAAGACACAGATACGCAGTATTTT.

This clonotype has at least ten counts. J is TRBJ2-7 and V is TRBV20-1; weak D call: TRBD1 (6 bases). V was shortened by 2 bases and J by 0 bases, with 14 bases between the two germline ends. Germline CDR1 and CDR2: DFQATT and SNEGSKA (reference sequence). The CDR3 length is 15 residues. Here the CDR3 reads CSARNRQEPSYEQYF. CDR3 nucleotide sequence: TGCAGTGCTAGAAATAGACAGGAGCCCTCCTACGAGCAGTACTTC.

This clonotype has just a few counts. The chain uses TRBV25-1 and TRBJ2-7; 9 bases align to TRBD1. The CDR3 is made up of 15 amino acids. Germline assignment: CDR1 MGHDK and CDR2 SYGVNS. V lost 4 bases to trimming and J lost 3 bases; unmatched junction nucleotides: 7. CDR3 sequence (DNA): TGTGCCAGCAGTGCCCGGGACAGGGTAAACTACGAGCAGTACTTC. Amino acids: CASSARDRVNYEQYF.

Many counts were recorded for this clonotype. The chain combines TRBV28 with TRBJ1-2; D remains unclear. In germline, CDR1 is MDHEN, CDR2 SYDVKM. The CDR3 runs 13 residues. Trimming shortened V by 7 bases and J by 4 bases, and 13 bases separated the two germline ends. CDR3 region: CASTVGRAYGYTF. In DNA form, the CDR3 reads TGTGCCAGCACTGTCGGGCGCGCCTATGGCTACACCTTC.

Details on this clonotype: This may stem from a read error, because a much larger clone lies one nucleotide away. V usage is TRBV15 and J usage is TRBJ2-1, with a tentative D call TRBD1 (8 bases). Germline V gene sequence: CDR1 LNHNV, CDR2 YYDKDF (reference sequence). The CDR3 covers 14 residues. CDR3 DNA: TGTACCACCAAGCGGGGACAGGAGTACAATGAGCAGTTCTTC. It translates to CTTKRGQEYNEQFF.

This clonotype has at least ten counts. The chain employs TRBV29-1 and TRBJ2-4, with D perhaps matching TRBD2 (6 bases). Trimming took 5 bases from V and 6 from J, leaving 11 bases between them. The CDR3 contains 12 residues. Germline V gives CDR1 SQVTM, CDR2 ANQGSEA. The CDR3 DNA sequence: TGCAGCGTTTATGGGGGGACAAACATTCAGTACTTC. This gives the protein CSVYGGTNIQYF. The whole variable domain, remainder taken from reference TRBV29-1 and TRBJ2-4, is SAVISQKPSRDICQRGTSLTIQCQVDSQVTMMFWYRQQPGQSLTLIATANQGSEATYESGFVIDKFPISRPNLTFSTLTVSNMSPEDSSIYLCSVYGGTNIQYFGAGTRLSVL.